These T cell receptor beta chains were read from a single sample in a study of T cell changes during pregnancy in multiple sclerosis. Method: immunoSEQ multiplex PCR; TCRdb's copy keeps in-frame clones and lacks some. The sample lists about 58,000 clones; about 89% were seen once. The sample was CD4+ T cells from peripheral blood mononuclear cells, taken after pregnancy. The receptors here all came from a female donor in good health, enrolled as a control in a pregnancy study. The CDR3 runs from the conserved cysteine through the conserved F or W. The order of the fields is D gene, CDR3 length, J gene, clone size, V gene, CDR3 DNA, CDR3 protein. D genes are given only for firm matches. For some rows the clone size is stated as once, few or many, or as a class when expanded; others skip it.

D: -; length: 11; J: TRBJ1-2; size: -; V: TRBV11-2; DNA: TGTGCCAGTCAGGGGAACTATGGCTACACCTTC; CDR3: CASQGNYGYTF
D: -; length: 13; J: TRBJ1-6; size: -; V: TRBV11-2; DNA: TGTGCCAGCAGCTTGGACAGCTATTCACCCCTCCACTTT; CDR3: CASSLDSYSPLHF
D: TRBD1; length: 14; J: TRBJ1-2; size: -; V: TRBV29-1; DNA: TGCAGCGCCAGACTGGAGCAGGGGGGTTATGGCTACACCTTC; CDR3: CSARLEQGGYGYTF
D: TRBD2; length: 17; J: TRBJ2-7; size: -; V: TRBV5-1; DNA: TGCGCCAGCAGCGAGGCGGCAACTAGCGGGGAAGGGTACGAGCAGTACTTC; CDR3: CASSEAATSGEGYEQYF
D: TRBD1; length: 16; J: TRBJ1-3; size: -; V: TRBV9; DNA: TGTGCCAGCAGCGACGGACAGGGCCTCTCTGGAAACACCATATATTTT; CDR3: CASSDGQGLSGNTIYF
D: -; length: 15; J: TRBJ1-5; size: -; V: TRBV7-9; DNA: TGTGCCAGCTCGGGGGGACCTGAGCGAAATCAGCCCCAGCATTTT; CDR3: CASSGGPERNQPQHF
D: -; length: 13; J: TRBJ2-5; size: once; V: TRBV5-6; DNA: TGTGCCAGCCAAGAGAAGCTGCAAGAGACCCAGTACTTC; CDR3: CASQEKLQETQYF
D: TRBD1; length: 14; J: TRBJ1-2; size: -; V: TRBV30; DNA: TGTGCCTGGAGTCCGGACAGGGCCCTTTATGGCTACACCTTC; CDR3: CAWSPDRALYGYTF
D: -; length: 15; J: TRBJ2-3; size: -; V: TRBV9; DNA: TGTGCCAGCAGCGTAGAGGAGGAGCGGACAGATACGCAGTATTTT; CDR3: CASSVEEERTDTQYF
D: TRBD2; length: 16; J: TRBJ2-1; size: -; V: TRBV9; DNA: TGTGCCAGCAGCGTAGGGGGGACTAGCGGGGGAAATGAGCAGTTCTTC; CDR3: CASSVGGTSGGNEQFF
D: TRBD1; length: 13; J: TRBJ1-2; size: -; V: TRBV30; DNA: TGTGCCTGGAGTCGGGACAGGCCACGGGGCTACACCTTC; CDR3: CAWSRDRPRGYTF
D: -; length: 13; J: TRBJ1-3; size: -; V: TRBV11-3; DNA: TGTGCCAGCAGCTCCGTTTCTGGAAACACCATATATTTT; CDR3: CASSSVSGNTIYF
D: -; length: 15; J: TRBJ1-1; size: -; V: TRBV5-4; DNA: TGTGCCAGCACCTTGGGGGGGGGACAAAACACTGAAGCTTTCTTT; CDR3: CASTLGGGQNTEAFF
D: -; length: 14; J: TRBJ2-3; size: -; V: TRBV7-2; DNA: TGTGCCAGCAGCTTAGAAATTGGCACGGATACGCAGTATTTT; CDR3: CASSLEIGTDTQYF
D: TRBD1; length: 17; J: TRBJ1-5; size: -; V: TRBV4-1; DNA: TGCGCCAGCAGCCAAAATACCGGGACAGGGAGCAATCAGCCCCAGCATTTT; CDR3: CASSQNTGTGSNQPQHF
D: TRBD1; length: 16; J: TRBJ2-5; size: -; V: TRBV7-9; DNA: TGTGCCAGCAGCTTAGGTGGGACAGGGACCCGGGAGACCCAGTACTTC; CDR3: CASSLGGTGTRETQYF
D: -; length: 14; J: TRBJ1-2; size: -; V: TRBV6-1; DNA: TGTGCCAGCAGTGAGGCTACAGGGACGCTTGGCTACACCTTC; CDR3: CASSEATGTLGYTF
D: TRBD1; length: 15; J: TRBJ1-2; size: once; V: TRBV28; DNA: TGTGCCAGCAGCCTTACCACAGGGGACAACTATGGCTACACCTTC; CDR3: CASSLTTGDNYGYTF
D: -; length: 13; J: TRBJ2-7; size: once; V: TRBV11-3; DNA: TGTGCCAGCAGCTTACAGGGGGGCTACGAGCAGTACTTC; CDR3: CASSLQGGYEQYF
D: -; length: 12; J: TRBJ2-3; size: -; V: TRBV19; DNA: TGTGCCAGTAATCGGAGGGGAGATACGCAGTATTTT; CDR3: CASNRRGDTQYF
D: TRBD1; length: 13; J: TRBJ1-2; size: once; V: TRBV6-6; DNA: TGTGCCAGCAGTTCTCAGGGGGCGACGGGCTACACCTTC; CDR3: CASSSQGATGYTF
D: TRBD2; length: 15; J: TRBJ2-7; size: once; V: TRBV7-3; DNA: TGTGCCAGCAGCACAGATTCTAGCGGGGGTTACGAGCAGTACTTC; CDR3: CASSTDSSGGYEQYF
D: TRBD1; length: 14; J: TRBJ1-5; size: -; V: TRBV19; DNA: TGTGCCAGTAGTATGACAGGGGTAGGTGAGCCCCAGCATTTT; CDR3: CASSMTGVGEPQHF
D: -; length: 11; J: TRBJ2-7; size: -; V: TRBV14; DNA: TGTGCCAGCAGCCAAGTCAGGGAGCAGTACTTC; CDR3: CASSQVREQYF
D: -; length: 13; J: TRBJ1-4; size: -; V: TRBV30; DNA: TGTGCCTTTGGGGGCAGTTCTAATGAAAAACTGTTTTTT; CDR3: CAFGGSSNEKLFF
D: -; length: 15; J: TRBJ1-4; size: few; V: TRBV30; DNA: TGTGCCCGGAAGGAGGGGACCGCAACTAATGAAAAACTGTTTTTT; CDR3: CARKEGTATNEKLFF
D: TRBD1; length: 16; J: TRBJ1-4; size: once; V: TRBV6-1; DNA: TGTGCCAGCAGTGAAGCGTCCGGGACAGGGGTCGAAAAACTGTTTTTT; CDR3: CASSEASGTGVEKLFF
D: -; length: 18; J: TRBJ2-7; size: -; V: TRBV7-8; DNA: TGTGCCAGCAGCACCCGAACCCGGGAGCGGAGAAGAAATCACGAGCAGTACTTC; CDR3: CASSTRTRERRRNHEQYF
D: TRBD1; length: 15; J: TRBJ2-7; size: -; V: TRBV6-1; DNA: TGTGCCAGCAGCCCTGGGGGACAGGGCCCCTACGAGCAGTACTTC; CDR3: CASSPGGQGPYEQYF
D: TRBD2; length: 19; J: TRBJ2-5; size: -; V: TRBV5-6; DNA: TGTGCCAGCAGCTTCTTAGCAGTCCTAGCGGGGGGCGTTAAGGAGACCCAGTACTTC; CDR3: CASSFLAVLAGGVKETQYF
D: -; length: 18; J: TRBJ1-5; size: -; V: TRBV4-2; DNA: TGTGCCAGCAGCCAAGAAGGGGCAGATTATTATAGCAATCAGCCCCAGCATTTT; CDR3: CASSQEGADYYSNQPQHF
D: -; length: 13; J: TRBJ2-3; size: -; V: TRBV10-3; DNA: TGTGCCATCAGTGACGGAGGCACAGATACGCAGTATTTT; CDR3: CAISDGGTDTQYF
D: -; length: 14; J: TRBJ2-7; size: -; V: TRBV4-1; DNA: TGCGCCAGCAGCCAAGGGCGAGGGAAATACGAGCAGTACTTC; CDR3: CASSQGRGKYEQYF
D: -; length: 16; J: TRBJ1-5; size: -; V: TRBV2; DNA: TGTGCCAGCAGTGTACGGGGGGCGCGGGGGAATCAGCCCCAGCATTTT; CDR3: CASSVRGARGNQPQHF
D: -; length: 15; J: TRBJ2-7; size: -; V: TRBV2; DNA: TGTGCCAGCAGTGACTTCCGGGTAACAGGGAGCGAGCAGTACTTC; CDR3: CASSDFRVTGSEQYF
D: -; length: 15; J: TRBJ1-3; size: -; V: TRBV2; DNA: TGTGCCAGCAGGGTAGATTCGAGCTCTGGAAACACCATATATTTT; CDR3: CASRVDSSSGNTIYF
D: TRBD1; length: 13; J: TRBJ1-2; size: -; V: TRBV10-3; DNA: TGTGCCATCAGTCCGGGACAGGACTATGGCTACACCTTC; CDR3: CAISPGQDYGYTF
D: TRBD1; length: 17; J: TRBJ2-1; size: -; V: TRBV18; DNA: TGTGCCAGCTCACCATGGGACAGTTTTACCCTGGGAAATGAGCAGTTCTTC; CDR3: CASSPWDSFTLGNEQFF
D: TRBD1; length: 14; J: TRBJ1-1; size: -; V: TRBV6-5; DNA: TGTGCCAGCAGTTACTCGGGGACAGGGCCTGAAGCTTTCTTT; CDR3: CASSYSGTGPEAFF
D: -; length: 13; J: TRBJ1-5; size: -; V: TRBV6-1; DNA: TGTGCCAGCAGTGACAGGGACAATCAGCCCCAGCATTTT; CDR3: CASSDRDNQPQHF
D: -; length: 12; J: TRBJ2-1; size: -; V: TRBV11-3; DNA: TGTGCCAGCAGCCGTAAGGGGAATGAGCAGTTCTTC; CDR3: CASSRKGNEQFF
D: -; length: 13; J: TRBJ1-1; size: -; V: TRBV27; DNA: TGTGCCAGCAGTCCAACCCTCCGCAGGCGAGCTTTCTTT; CDR3: CASSPTLRRRAFF
D: -; length: 15; J: TRBJ2-7; size: -; V: TRBV5-6; DNA: TGTGCCAGCAGCTTGGGACTAGAGTCCCTTTCCGAGCAGTACTTC; CDR3: CASSLGLESLSEQYF
D: TRBD1; length: 15; J: TRBJ1-5; size: -; V: TRBV7-2; DNA: TGTGCCAGCAGCTTAGCGCGAGGGGGCGATCAGCCCCAGCATTTT; CDR3: CASSLARGGDQPQHF
D: -; length: 14; J: TRBJ1-5; size: -; V: TRBV5-1; DNA: TGCGCCAGCAGAGAGGGGACTACCAATCAGCCCCAGCATTTT; CDR3: CASREGTTNQPQHF
D: -; length: 12; J: TRBJ2-5; size: -; V: TRBV5-5; DNA: TGTGCCAGCAGCTTGACTGTGGAGACCCAGTACTTC; CDR3: CASSLTVETQYF
D: -; length: 13; J: TRBJ2-1; size: -; V: TRBV27; DNA: TGTGCCAGCAGTTTAAACAGGGTTAATGAGCAGTTCTTC; CDR3: CASSLNRVNEQFF
D: TRBD1; length: 15; J: TRBJ1-3; size: once; V: TRBV5-6; DNA: TGTGCCAGCAGCTTCCAGGGGGGTAACGGAAACACCATATATTTT; CDR3: CASSFQGGNGNTIYF
D: TRBD1; length: 15; J: TRBJ1-1; size: -; V: TRBV19; DNA: TGTGCCAGTACTAAAACGGGACAGAGGGACACTGAAGCTTTCTTT; CDR3: CASTKTGQRDTEAFF
D: TRBD2; length: 15; J: TRBJ2-1; size: -; V: TRBV5-6; DNA: TGTGCCAGCAGCTGGGGGCCAGCGGGGGGGGATGAGCAGTTCTTC; CDR3: CASSWGPAGGDEQFF
D: -; length: 18; J: TRBJ1-4; size: -; V: TRBV7-9; DNA: TGTGCCAGCAGCTTAGGAAATTTGCGGGCAACGCGCGGGGAAAAACTGTTTTTT; CDR3: CASSLGNLRATRGEKLFF
D: TRBD2; length: 14; J: TRBJ2-1; size: -; V: TRBV7-2; DNA: TGTGCCAGCAGCGCGGGGGGCAGGCTATTTAGGGAGTTCTTC; CDR3: CASSAGGRLFREFF
D: -; length: 15; J: TRBJ1-2; size: -; V: TRBV7-2; DNA: TGTGCCAGCAGCTTAGAATCCTCCGGGGTAAGCGGCTACACCTTC; CDR3: CASSLESSGVSGYTF
D: -; length: 13; J: TRBJ1-2; size: few; V: TRBV6-4; DNA: TGTGCCAGCAGTGACCAGGGGTCGGGAGGCTACACCTTC; CDR3: CASSDQGSGGYTF
D: -; length: 16; J: TRBJ2-3; size: -; V: TRBV18; DNA: TGTGCCAGCTCACCAGCAGCTCTTCAGGGTTCAGATACGCAGTATTTT; CDR3: CASSPAALQGSDTQYF
D: -; length: 12; J: TRBJ1-6; size: once; V: TRBV6-6; DNA: TGTGCCAGCAGCCCGGATAATTCACCCCTCCACTTT; CDR3: CASSPDNSPLHF
D: TRBD1; length: 15; J: TRBJ2-7; size: -; V: TRBV7-2; DNA: TGTGCCAGCAGCCGCAGACAGGGGGGGACCGACGAGCAGTACTTC; CDR3: CASSRRQGGTDEQYF
D: -; length: 13; J: TRBJ1-4; size: -; V: TRBV7-6; DNA: TGTGCCAGCAGCTTAGTGGGGGCCGAAAAACTGTTTTTT; CDR3: CASSLVGAEKLFF
D: -; length: 14; J: TRBJ1-3; size: once; V: TRBV19; DNA: TGTGCCACCAACTCAGGACTCTCTGGAAACACCATATATTTT; CDR3: CATNSGLSGNTIYF